The following is a T cell receptor (beta chain) sequence with its context. This entry is derived from a study of T cell changes during pregnancy in multiple sclerosis. Here immunoSEQ multiplex PCR was the method, and the copy in TCRdb shows in-frame clones only, minus some. The top ten clones hold about 0.8% of a sample with more than 35,000 clones, under 95% of them seen once. Sequencing used CD4+ T cells from peripheral blood mononuclear cells, obtained in the third trimester of pregnancy. The source is a female donor with multiple sclerosis, enrolled in a pregnancy study.

In DNA form, the CDR3 reads TGTGCCAGCACGAGAGGACTAGCGGTTACCTACGACGGGCAGTACTTC. Its protein product is CASTRGLAVTYDGQYF. The gene calls are TRBV28 and TRBJ2-7; 10 bases agree with TRBD2. Per the germline V gene, CDR1 is MDHEN and CDR2 is SYDVKM. The CDR3 is made up of 16 amino acids. The trim removed 7 bases at V and 9 bases at J, leaving 18 bases unmatched. Full variable domain (rest looked up from reference TRBV28 and TRBJ2-7): DVKVTQSSRYLVKRTGEKVFLECVQDMDHENMFWYRQDPGLGLRLIYFSYDVKMKEKGDIPEGYSVSREKKERFSLILESASTNQTSMYLCASTRGLAVTYDGQYFGPGTRLTVT.